This T cell receptor beta chain was recorded in a study of CD8 T cells in Susac syndrome. Germline values: CDR1 SEHNR, CDR2 FQNEAQ (reference sequence). The CDR3 sequence is 14 residues long. Trimming removed 5 bases from V and 5 bases from J; junction bases left unmatched: 6. RNA in amounts of roughly 0.5 to 1 ug was reverse transcribed with random hexamers. The amplification used immunoSEQ multiplex PCR on TCR beta CDR3; it spanned 54 Vbeta and 13 Jbeta. MiXCR, run by TCRdb on the immunoSEQ multiplex PCR reads, gives a single entry per CDR3 protein. The top ten hold around 0.2% of the sample, which has about 290,000 distinct CDR3 sequences, 65% to 90% seen once. Sequencing of TCR beta was performed on blood CD8+ and CD4+ T cells.

The V and J genes are TRBV7-9 and TRBJ2-7; 10 nucleotides agree with TRBD1. Sequenced material: CD8+ T cells from PBMCs. This TCR derives from a human donor with multiple sclerosis. The CDR3 spells CASSGTGVKDEQYF. CDR3 DNA: TGTGCCAGCAGCGGGACAGGGGTTAAGGACGAGCAGTACTTC.